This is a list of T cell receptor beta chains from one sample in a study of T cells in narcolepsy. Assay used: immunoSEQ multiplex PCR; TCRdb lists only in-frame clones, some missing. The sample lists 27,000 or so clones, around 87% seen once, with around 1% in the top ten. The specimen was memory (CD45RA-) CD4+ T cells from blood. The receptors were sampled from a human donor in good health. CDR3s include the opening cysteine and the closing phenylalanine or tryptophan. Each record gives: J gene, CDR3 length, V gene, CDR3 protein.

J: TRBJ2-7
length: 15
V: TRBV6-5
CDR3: CASSFYREGPYEQYF

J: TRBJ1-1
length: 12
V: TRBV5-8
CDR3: CASSLRVSGAFF

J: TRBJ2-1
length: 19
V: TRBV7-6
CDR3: CASSLMQGMRGLRDNEQFF

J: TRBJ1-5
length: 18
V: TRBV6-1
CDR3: CASSGWTGGHDSNQPQHF

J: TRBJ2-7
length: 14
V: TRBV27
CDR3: CASATGETPYEQYF

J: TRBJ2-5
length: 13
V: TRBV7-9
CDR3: CASSLVRQETQYF

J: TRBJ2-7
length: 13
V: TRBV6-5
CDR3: CASTSGSSYEQYF

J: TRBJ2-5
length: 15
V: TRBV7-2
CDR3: CASSSFSYKGETQYF

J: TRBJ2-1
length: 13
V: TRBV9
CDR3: CASSSQEVGEQFF

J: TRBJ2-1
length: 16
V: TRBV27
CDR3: CASSLDSGIRYNEQFF

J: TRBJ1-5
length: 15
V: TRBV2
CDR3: CASSEQVPQSAPQHF

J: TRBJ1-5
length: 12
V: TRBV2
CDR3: CASSPGSRPQHF

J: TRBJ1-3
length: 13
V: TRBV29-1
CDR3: CSVESNSGNTIYF

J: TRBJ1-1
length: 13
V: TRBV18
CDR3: CASSPVVNTEAFF

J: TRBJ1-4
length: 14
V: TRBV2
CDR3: CASSESSTNEKLFF

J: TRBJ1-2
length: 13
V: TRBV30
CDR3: CAWSVKGRVGYTF

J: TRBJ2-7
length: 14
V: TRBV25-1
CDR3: CASSEYGDLDEQYF

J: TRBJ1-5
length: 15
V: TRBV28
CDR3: CASSLGFGGNQPQHF